The rows below give T cell receptor beta chains drawn from one sample of a study of T-cell reconstitution after alpha-beta-depleted transplantation in children. TCRdb redid the calling of the PCR reads with MiXCR, one entry per CDR3 protein. The table shows about 1,000,000 distinct CDR3 sequences, with about 30% occurring only once. The sequencing here drew on PBMCs, mostly from graft donor cells, taken 360 days after TCRalphabeta/CD19-depleted stem cell transplant. All receptors come from a boy under two years old who had a stem cell transplant for SCID, so the T cells may come from the graft donor. CDR3s include the opening cysteine and the closing phenylalanine or tryptophan. The order of the fields is CDR3 length, J gene, V gene, clone size, D gene, CDR3 protein, CDR3 DNA. D genes are given only for firm matches. Part of the rows lack a size; the others show once, few, many or a class for expanded clones.

CDR3 length: 14; J gene: TRBJ2-3; V gene: TRBV5-5; clone size: .; D gene: .; CDR3 protein: CASSLEARPDTQYF; CDR3 DNA: TGTGCCAGCAGCTTGGAGGCTAGGCCAGATACGCAGTATTTT
CDR3 length: 14; J gene: TRBJ2-4; V gene: TRBV14; clone size: .; D gene: .; CDR3 protein: CASSIGGGSNIQYF; CDR3 DNA: TGTGCCAGCAGCATTGGAGGGGGCAGCAACATTCAGTACTTC
CDR3 length: 18; J gene: TRBJ2-3; V gene: TRBV4-2; clone size: .; D gene: .; CDR3 protein: CASSPLAGSGTSTDTQYF; CDR3 DNA: TGTGCCAGCAGCCCCCTGGCGGGATCCGGGACTAGCACAGATACGCAGTATTTT
CDR3 length: 13; J gene: TRBJ2-5; V gene: TRBV12-3/TRBV12-4; clone size: .; D gene: .; CDR3 protein: CASSSGSVETQYF; CDR3 DNA: TGTGCCAGCAGTTCCGGGTCGGTAGAGACCCAGTACTTC
CDR3 length: 14; J gene: TRBJ2-5; V gene: TRBV28; clone size: .; D gene: .; CDR3 protein: CASSPLGAGETQYF; CDR3 DNA: TGTGCCAGCAGCCCCCTAGGGGCCGGGGAGACCCAGTACTTC
CDR3 length: 18; J gene: TRBJ2-3; V gene: TRBV30; clone size: .; D gene: TRBD1; CDR3 protein: CAWSVGYRGQVGTDTQYF; CDR3 DNA: TGTGCCTGGAGTGTCGGATACAGGGGGCAAGTAGGCACAGATACGCAGTATTTT
CDR3 length: 15; J gene: TRBJ2-2; V gene: TRBV2; clone size: .; D gene: .; CDR3 protein: CASTGGRAATGELFF; CDR3 DNA: TGTGCCAGCACCGGAGGCAGGGCCGCTACCGGGGAGCTGTTTTTT
CDR3 length: 15; J gene: TRBJ2-1; V gene: TRBV15; clone size: .; D gene: TRBD2; CDR3 protein: CATTRRLAGTNEQFF; CDR3 DNA: TGTGCCACCACCAGACGACTAGCGGGGACCAATGAGCAGTTCTTC
CDR3 length: 15; J gene: TRBJ1-5; V gene: TRBV6-2/TRBV6-3; clone size: .; D gene: .; CDR3 protein: CASKGILKGDQPQHF; CDR3 DNA: TGTGCCAGCAAAGGGATTCTTAAGGGAGATCAGCCCCAGCATTTT
CDR3 length: 15; J gene: TRBJ2-7; V gene: TRBV5-1; clone size: few; D gene: TRBD1; CDR3 protein: CASSTTGQWAYEQYF; CDR3 DNA: TGCGCCAGCAGCACCACGGGACAGTGGGCCTACGAGCAGTACTTC
CDR3 length: 13; J gene: TRBJ2-3; V gene: TRBV4-2; clone size: many; D gene: .; CDR3 protein: CASSQGRADTQYF; CDR3 DNA: TGTGCCAGCAGCCAAGGAAGGGCAGATACGCAGTATTTT
CDR3 length: 16; J gene: TRBJ2-5; V gene: TRBV20-1; clone size: few; D gene: .; CDR3 protein: CSALGGGAGSKETQYF; CDR3 DNA: TGCAGTGCCCTAGGAGGGGGGGCCGGCTCGAAAGAGACCCAGTACTTC
CDR3 length: 14; J gene: TRBJ2-2; V gene: TRBV5-1; clone size: many; D gene: .; CDR3 protein: CASSLAHYTGELFF; CDR3 DNA: TGCGCCAGCAGCTTGGCTCACTACACCGGGGAGCTGTTTTTT
CDR3 length: 14; J gene: TRBJ1-6; V gene: TRBV5-1; clone size: .; D gene: .; CDR3 protein: CASSFEGDNSPLHF; CDR3 DNA: TGCGCCAGCAGCTTCGAGGGGGATAATTCACCCCTCCACTTT
CDR3 length: 14; J gene: TRBJ2-2; V gene: TRBV2; clone size: .; D gene: .; CDR3 protein: CASSVRGDTGELFF; CDR3 DNA: TGTGCCAGCAGTGTCAGGGGGGACACCGGGGAGCTGTTTTTT
CDR3 length: 14; J gene: TRBJ1-1; V gene: TRBV2; clone size: few; D gene: .; CDR3 protein: CASSPDGLNTEAFF; CDR3 DNA: TGTGCCAGCAGTCCGGACGGACTGAACACTGAAGCTTTCTTT
CDR3 length: 15; J gene: TRBJ2-7; V gene: TRBV5-1; clone size: .; D gene: .; CDR3 protein: CASSLSTVKPYEQYF; CDR3 DNA: TGCGCCAGCAGCTTGTCGACAGTAAAGCCTTACGAGCAGTACTTC
CDR3 length: 17; J gene: TRBJ1-1; V gene: TRBV15; clone size: .; D gene: TRBD1; CDR3 protein: CATSLDRVVGVYTEAFF; CDR3 DNA: TGTGCCACCAGCTTGGACAGGGTCGTGGGGGTGTACACTGAAGCTTTCTTT
CDR3 length: 15; J gene: TRBJ2-3; V gene: TRBV24-1; clone size: few; D gene: .; CDR3 protein: CATSTAGLGTDTQYF; CDR3 DNA: TGTGCCACCAGTACGGCGGGGCTGGGCACAGATACGCAGTATTTT
CDR3 length: 16; J gene: TRBJ2-2; V gene: TRBV12-3/TRBV12-4; clone size: .; D gene: .; CDR3 protein: CASSLRGSPNTGELFF; CDR3 DNA: TGTGCCAGCAGTCTGAGGGGCTCTCCGAACACCGGGGAGCTGTTTTTT
CDR3 length: 11; J gene: TRBJ2-7; V gene: TRBV18; clone size: few; D gene: TRBD2; CDR3 protein: CASREGYEQYF; CDR3 DNA: TGTGCCAGCCGGGAGGGCTACGAGCAGTACTTC
CDR3 length: 15; J gene: TRBJ2-1; V gene: TRBV7-8; clone size: few; D gene: TRBD2; CDR3 protein: CASSLSLAGTNEQFF; CDR3 DNA: TGTGCCAGCAGCTTGTCACTAGCGGGGACGAATGAGCAGTTCTTC
CDR3 length: 14; J gene: TRBJ2-3; V gene: TRBV7-9; clone size: few; D gene: TRBD1; CDR3 protein: CASSDRGRTDTQYF; CDR3 DNA: TGTGCCAGCAGCGACAGGGGCCGCACAGATACGCAGTATTTT
CDR3 length: 14; J gene: TRBJ2-1; V gene: TRBV29-1; clone size: few; D gene: TRBD1; CDR3 protein: CSVGQGGTYNEQFF; CDR3 DNA: TGCAGCGTTGGACAGGGGGGTACCTACAATGAGCAGTTCTTC
CDR3 length: 15; J gene: TRBJ1-1; V gene: TRBV20-1; clone size: .; D gene: TRBD1; CDR3 protein: CSATSGTGIMVLAFF; CDR3 DNA: TGCAGTGCTACTTCCGGGACAGGGATTATGGTACTCGCTTTCTTT
CDR3 length: 14; J gene: TRBJ2-3; V gene: TRBV6-2/TRBV6-3; clone size: .; D gene: TRBD2; CDR3 protein: CASVKAGSTDTQYF; CDR3 DNA: TGTGCCAGCGTTAAAGCGGGGTCGACAGATACGCAGTATTTT
CDR3 length: 15; J gene: TRBJ2-1; V gene: TRBV20-1; clone size: .; D gene: TRBD2; CDR3 protein: CSVTPLAGAFDEQFF; CDR3 DNA: TGCAGTGTCACTCCTCTAGCGGGGGCCTTCGATGAGCAGTTCTTC
CDR3 length: 16; J gene: TRBJ1-4; V gene: TRBV9; clone size: few; D gene: .; CDR3 protein: CASSSSGFATNEKLFF; CDR3 DNA: TGTGCCAGCAGCTCATCAGGATTTGCAACTAATGAAAAACTGTTTTTT
CDR3 length: 11; J gene: TRBJ2-2; V gene: TRBV5-1; clone size: .; D gene: .; CDR3 protein: CASSSAKELFF; CDR3 DNA: TGCGCCAGCAGTTCCGCCAAGGAGCTGTTTTTT
CDR3 length: 11; J gene: TRBJ2-3; V gene: TRBV20-1; clone size: .; D gene: .; CDR3 protein: CSAQPADTQYF; CDR3 DNA: TGCAGTGCCCAGCCCGCGGATACGCAGTATTTT
CDR3 length: 14; J gene: TRBJ2-3; V gene: TRBV20-1; clone size: few; D gene: .; CDR3 protein: CSARMGLLADTQYF; CDR3 DNA: TGCAGTGCTAGAATGGGTCTCTTAGCAGATACGCAGTATTTT
CDR3 length: 15; J gene: TRBJ2-1; V gene: TRBV3-1; clone size: few; D gene: .; CDR3 protein: CASSRGFLTYNEQFF; CDR3 DNA: TGTGCCAGCAGCCGGGGGTTCCTCACCTACAATGAGCAGTTCTTC
CDR3 length: 14; J gene: TRBJ2-7; V gene: TRBV4-2; clone size: .; D gene: TRBD1; CDR3 protein: CASSQAGQGYEQYF; CDR3 DNA: TGTGCCAGCAGCCAAGCGGGACAGGGCTACGAGCAGTACTTC